This TCR beta chain appears in the sequencing data of a study of blood T cells in healthy people across ages. Study outcomes and limitations: Per million T cells, the diversity of TCR beta decreased roughly linearly as age advanced.

From germline, CDR1 is SGHTA and CDR2 FQGNSA. V was pared by 0 bases and J by 5 bases, with 7 bases of the junction left unmatched. The CDR3 has 16 amino acids. It was with a sample-barcoded 5' primer and a J-beta primer mix that a second PCR of roughly 6 to 12 cycles was run. Each cDNA molecule received a tag from a template-switch adaptor that had 12 random nucleotides. MiXCR, applied by TCRdb to the 5' RACE reads, yields one record per CDR3 protein. This table has 800,000 to 950,000 distinct CDR3 sequences, approximately 32% appearing once. This clonotype appeared a few times. What it binds is not known. This sample was also put to use in a study of T cells of mothers and their children.

Input material: blood. The chain links TRBV7-2 to TRBJ2-1; 7 bases agree with TRBD2. The source is a woman in her 40s in good health. The CDR3 DNA reads as TGTGCCAGCAGCTTAGCGGTTGGGACTAACCACAATGAGCAGTTCTTC. Residues: CASSLAVGTNHNEQFF.